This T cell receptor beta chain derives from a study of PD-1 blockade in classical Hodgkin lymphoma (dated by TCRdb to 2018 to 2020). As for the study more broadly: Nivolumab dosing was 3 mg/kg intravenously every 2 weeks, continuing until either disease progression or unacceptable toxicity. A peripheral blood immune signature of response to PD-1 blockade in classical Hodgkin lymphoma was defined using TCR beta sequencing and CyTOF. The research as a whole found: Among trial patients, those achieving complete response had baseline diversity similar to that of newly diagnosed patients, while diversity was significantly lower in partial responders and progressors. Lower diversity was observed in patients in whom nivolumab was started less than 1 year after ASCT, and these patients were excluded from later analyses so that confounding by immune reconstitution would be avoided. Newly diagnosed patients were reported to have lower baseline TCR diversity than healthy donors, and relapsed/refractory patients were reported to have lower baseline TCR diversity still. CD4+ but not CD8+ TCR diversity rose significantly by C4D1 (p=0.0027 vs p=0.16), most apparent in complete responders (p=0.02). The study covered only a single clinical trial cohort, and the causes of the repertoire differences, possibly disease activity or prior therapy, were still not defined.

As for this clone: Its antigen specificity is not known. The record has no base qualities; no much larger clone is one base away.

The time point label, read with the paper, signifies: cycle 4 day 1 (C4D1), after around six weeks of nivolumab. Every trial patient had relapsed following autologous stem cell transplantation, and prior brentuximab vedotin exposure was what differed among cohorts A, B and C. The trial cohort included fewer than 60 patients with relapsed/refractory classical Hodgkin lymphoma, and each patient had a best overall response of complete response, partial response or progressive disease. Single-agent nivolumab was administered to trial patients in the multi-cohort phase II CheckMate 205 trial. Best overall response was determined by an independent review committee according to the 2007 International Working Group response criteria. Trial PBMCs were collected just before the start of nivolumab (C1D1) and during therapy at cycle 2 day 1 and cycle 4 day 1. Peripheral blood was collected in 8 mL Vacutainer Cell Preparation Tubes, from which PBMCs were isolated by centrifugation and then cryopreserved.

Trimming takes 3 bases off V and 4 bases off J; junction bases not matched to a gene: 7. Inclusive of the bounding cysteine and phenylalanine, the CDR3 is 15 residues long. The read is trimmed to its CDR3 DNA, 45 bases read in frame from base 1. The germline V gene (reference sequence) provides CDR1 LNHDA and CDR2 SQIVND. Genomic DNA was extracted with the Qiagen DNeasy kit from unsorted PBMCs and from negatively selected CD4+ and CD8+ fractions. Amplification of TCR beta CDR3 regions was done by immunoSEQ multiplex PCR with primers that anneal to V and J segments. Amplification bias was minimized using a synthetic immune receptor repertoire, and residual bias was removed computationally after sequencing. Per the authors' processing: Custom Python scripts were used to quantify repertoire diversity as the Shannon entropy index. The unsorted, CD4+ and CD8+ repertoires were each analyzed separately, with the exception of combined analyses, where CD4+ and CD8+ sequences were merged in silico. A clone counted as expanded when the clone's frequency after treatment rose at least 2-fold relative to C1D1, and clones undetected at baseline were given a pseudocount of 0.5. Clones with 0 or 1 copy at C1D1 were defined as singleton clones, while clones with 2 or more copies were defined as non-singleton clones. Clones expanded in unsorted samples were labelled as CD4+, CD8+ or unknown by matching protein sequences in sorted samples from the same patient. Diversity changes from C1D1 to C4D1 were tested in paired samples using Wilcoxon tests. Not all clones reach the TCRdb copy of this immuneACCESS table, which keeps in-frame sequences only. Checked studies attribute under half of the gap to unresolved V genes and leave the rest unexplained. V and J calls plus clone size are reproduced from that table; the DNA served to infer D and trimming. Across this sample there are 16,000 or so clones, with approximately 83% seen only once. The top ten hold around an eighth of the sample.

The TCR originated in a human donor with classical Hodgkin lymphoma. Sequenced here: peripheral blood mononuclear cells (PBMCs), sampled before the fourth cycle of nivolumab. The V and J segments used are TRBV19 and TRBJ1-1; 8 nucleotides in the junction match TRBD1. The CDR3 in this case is CASSMLTGGGTEAFF. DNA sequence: TGTGCCAGTAGTATGCTTACAGGGGGTGGCACTGAAGCTTTCTTT.